This record looks at one T cell receptor beta chain sequence and its context. Its antigen remains unknown. This sample is part of a study of T cell responses to AZD1222 COVID-19 vaccine. Study findings and constraints: The study found Spike-specific TCR breadth and depth rose after two AZD1222 doses.

CDR1 is SEHNR, CDR2 FQNEAQ, per germline (reference sequence). CDR3 length: 16 amino acids. The trim removed 2 bases at V and 1 base at J, leaving 6 bases unmatched. Generated by immunoSEQ multiplex PCR, the TCRdb table keeps only in-frame clones and is missing some. The sample includes 90,000 to 120,000 clones, roughly 90% seen only once; the top ten take more than 8%. The receptor comes from an adult who received the AZD1222 COVID-19 vaccine. Specimen: peripheral blood, collected 28 days after the second AZD1222 dose. This sequence joins TRBV7-9 and TRBJ2-3; 7 nucleotides line up with TRBD2. The CDR3 loop is CASSLREAGGTDTQYF. The CDR3 bases are TGTGCCAGCAGCTTACGGGAGGCAGGAGGCACAGATACGCAGTATTTT.